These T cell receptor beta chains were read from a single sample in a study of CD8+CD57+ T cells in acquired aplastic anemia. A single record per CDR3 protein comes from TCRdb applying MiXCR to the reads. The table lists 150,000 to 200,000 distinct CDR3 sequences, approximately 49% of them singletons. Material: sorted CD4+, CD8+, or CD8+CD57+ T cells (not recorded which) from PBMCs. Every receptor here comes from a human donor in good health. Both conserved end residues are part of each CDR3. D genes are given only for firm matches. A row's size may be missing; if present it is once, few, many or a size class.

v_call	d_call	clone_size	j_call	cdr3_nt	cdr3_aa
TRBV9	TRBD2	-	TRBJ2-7	TGTGCCAGCAGCGGGACTAGCGGGAGAGAGCAGTACTTC	CASSGTSGREQYF
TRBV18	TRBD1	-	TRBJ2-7	TGTGCCAGCTCACTTTCGCTCGGGACAGGGATCAACGAGCAGTACTTC	CASSLSLGTGINEQYF
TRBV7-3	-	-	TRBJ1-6	TGTGCCAGCAGCTTAGTAGGGGAGGTTGGACCCCTCCACTTT	CASSLVGEVGPLHF
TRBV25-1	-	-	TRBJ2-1	TGTGCCAGCAGTGCCGGCGGGGATGAGCAGTTCTTC	CASSAGGDEQFF
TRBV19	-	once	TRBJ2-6	TGTGCCAGTAGTATAGACAGCTCTGGGGCCAACGTCCTGACTTTC	CASSIDSSGANVLTF
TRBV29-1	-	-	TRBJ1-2	TGCAGCGGAGGAGACTGGACAGCGTATGGCTACACCTTC	CSGGDWTAYGYTF
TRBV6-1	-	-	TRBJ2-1	TGTGCCAGCTCTGTCTACAATGAGCAGTTCTTC	CASSVYNEQFF
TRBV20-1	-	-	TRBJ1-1	TGCAGTGCGACGGTGAACACTGAAGCTTTCTTT	CSATVNTEAFF
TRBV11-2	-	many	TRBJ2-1	TGTGCCAGCAGCTTAGATCCAGGGAGCTCCTACAATGAGCAGTTCTTC	CASSLDPGSSYNEQFF
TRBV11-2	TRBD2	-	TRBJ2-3	TGTGCCAGGAAGACTAGCGGGGGGGAGGGTAGCACAGATACGCAGTATTTT	CARKTSGGEGSTDTQYF
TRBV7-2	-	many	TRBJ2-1	TGTGCCAGCAGCAAAACCGGGACTTTCAGCTCCTACAATGAGCAGTTCTTC	CASSKTGTFSSYNEQFF
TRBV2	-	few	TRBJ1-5	TGTGCCAGCAGTGAAGCATGGGCTAATCAGCCCCAGCATTTT	CASSEAWANQPQHF
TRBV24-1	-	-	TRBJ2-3	TGTGCCACCAGAGCCACCCGGGGGAACACAGATACGCAGTATTTT	CATRATRGNTDTQYF
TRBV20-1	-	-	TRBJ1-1	TGCAGTGCCCAGACTGCCCGGGATCCTGAAGCTTTCTTT	CSAQTARDPEAFF
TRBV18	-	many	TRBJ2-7	TGTGCCAGCTCACCCCCCACTTTGTCCGAGCAGTACTTC	CASSPPTLSEQYF
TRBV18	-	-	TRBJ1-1	TGTGCCAGCTCAACGACGGGCCGTGAAGCTTTCTTT	CASSTTGREAFF
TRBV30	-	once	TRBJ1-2	TGTGCCTGGAGTGCTGCGCGGACCCCCTACACCTTC	CAWSAARTPYTF
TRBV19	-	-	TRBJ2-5	TGTGCCAGTAGTATGGGGGCTTGGCAAGAGACCCAGTACTTC	CASSMGAWQETQYF
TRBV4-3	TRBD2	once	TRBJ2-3	TGCGCCAGCAGCCAAGATCCTAGCGGGAGGCCAGATACGCAGTATTTT	CASSQDPSGRPDTQYF
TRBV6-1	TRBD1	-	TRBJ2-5	TGTGCCAGCAGTGGGACAGGGGGGAAAGAGACCCAGTACTTC	CASSGTGGKETQYF
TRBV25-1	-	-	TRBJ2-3	TGTGCCAGCAGTGAAGTGAGGACTAAAGGGACAGATACGCAGTATTTT	CASSEVRTKGTDTQYF
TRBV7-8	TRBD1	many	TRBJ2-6	TGTGCCAGCAGCTTAGGATACAGGGGGTTGCTCGGGGCCAACGTCCTGACTTTC	CASSLGYRGLLGANVLTF
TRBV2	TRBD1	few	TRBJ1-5	TGTGCCAGCAGGGGGGGACAGGATCAGCCCCAGCATTTT	CASRGGQDQPQHF
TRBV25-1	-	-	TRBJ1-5	TGTGCCAGCAGTTCCCTTGATCAGCCCCAGCATTTT	CASSSLDQPQHF
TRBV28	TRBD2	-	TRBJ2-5	TGTGCCAGCAGTTCAATTGGGACTAGCGGGAGGGAGACCCAGTACTTC	CASSSIGTSGRETQYF
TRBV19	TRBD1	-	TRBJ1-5	TGTGCCAGTAGTGCGCAGACAGGGGACAATCAGCCCCAGCATTTT	CASSAQTGDNQPQHF
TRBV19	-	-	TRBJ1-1	TGTGCCAGTAGTACCTGTACAGCCACCACCGCTTTCTTT	CASSTCTATTAFF